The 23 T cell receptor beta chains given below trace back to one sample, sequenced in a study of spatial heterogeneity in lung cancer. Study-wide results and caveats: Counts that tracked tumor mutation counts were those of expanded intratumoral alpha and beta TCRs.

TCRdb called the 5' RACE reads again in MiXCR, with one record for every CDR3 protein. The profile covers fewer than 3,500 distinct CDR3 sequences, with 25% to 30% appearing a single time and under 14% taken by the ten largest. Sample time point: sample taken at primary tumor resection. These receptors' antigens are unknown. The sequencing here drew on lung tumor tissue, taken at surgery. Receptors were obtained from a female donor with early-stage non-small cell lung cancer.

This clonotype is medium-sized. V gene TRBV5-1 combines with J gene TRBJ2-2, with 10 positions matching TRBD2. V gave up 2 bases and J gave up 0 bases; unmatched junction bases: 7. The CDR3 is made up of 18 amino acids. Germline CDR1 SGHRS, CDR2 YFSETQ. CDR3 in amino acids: CASSFRTSGAANTGELFF. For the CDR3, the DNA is TGCGCCAGCAGCTTTAGGACTAGCGGAGCCGCGAACACCGGGGAGCTGTTTTTT.

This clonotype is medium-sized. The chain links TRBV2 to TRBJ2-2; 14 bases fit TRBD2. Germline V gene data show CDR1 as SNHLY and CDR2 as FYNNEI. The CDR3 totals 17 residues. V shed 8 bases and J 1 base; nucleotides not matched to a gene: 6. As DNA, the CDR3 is TGTGCCAGCTATGGACTAGCGGGAGGATGGAACACCGGGGAGCTGTTTTTT. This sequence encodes CASYGLAGGWNTGELFF.

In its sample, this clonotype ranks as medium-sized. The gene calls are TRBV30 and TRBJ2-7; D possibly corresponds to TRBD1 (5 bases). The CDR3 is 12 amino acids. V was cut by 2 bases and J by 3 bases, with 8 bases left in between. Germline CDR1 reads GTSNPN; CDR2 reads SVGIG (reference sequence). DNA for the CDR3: TGTGCCTGGAGTACCCAGGGCTACGAGCAGTACTTC. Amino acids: CAWSTQGYEQYF.

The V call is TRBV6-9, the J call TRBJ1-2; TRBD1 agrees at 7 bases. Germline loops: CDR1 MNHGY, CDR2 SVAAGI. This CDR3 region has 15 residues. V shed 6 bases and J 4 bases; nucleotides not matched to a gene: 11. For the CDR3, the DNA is TGTGCCAGCAGCCTCCGAGGGGGCCCTCGCTATGGCTACACCTTC. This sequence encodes CASSLRGGPRYGYTF.

The CDR3: CASSQGQGRVVVEQFF. The CDR3 region has the DNA TGCGCCAGCAGCCAAGGGCAGGGCAGGGTCGTCGTTGAGCAGTTCTTC. V usage is TRBV4-1 and J usage is TRBJ2-1, with a possible D match to TRBD1 (5 bases). With 1 base removed from V and 9 bases from J, the gap between germline ends came to 19 bases. This CDR3 region has 16 residues. Germline lookup yields CDR1 MGHRA and CDR2 YSYEKL.

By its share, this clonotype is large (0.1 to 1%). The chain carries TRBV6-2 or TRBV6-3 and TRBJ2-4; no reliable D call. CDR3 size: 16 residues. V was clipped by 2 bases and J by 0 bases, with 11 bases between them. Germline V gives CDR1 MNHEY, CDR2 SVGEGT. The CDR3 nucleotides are TGTGCCAGCAGTTACCCAATAGTTGGAGCCAAAAACATTCAGTACTTC. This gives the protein CASSYPIVGAKNIQYF.

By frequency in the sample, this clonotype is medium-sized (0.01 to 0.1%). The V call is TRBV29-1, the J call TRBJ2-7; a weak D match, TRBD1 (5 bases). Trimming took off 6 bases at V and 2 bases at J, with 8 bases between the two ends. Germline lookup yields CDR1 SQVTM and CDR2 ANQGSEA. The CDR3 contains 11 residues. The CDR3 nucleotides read TGCAGCGTGGAACAGGCCTACGAGCAGTACTTC. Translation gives CSVEQAYEQYF.

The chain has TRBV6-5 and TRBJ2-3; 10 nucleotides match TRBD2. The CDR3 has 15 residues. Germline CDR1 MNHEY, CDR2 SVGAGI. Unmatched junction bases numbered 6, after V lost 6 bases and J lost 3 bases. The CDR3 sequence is CASRPGLARTDTQYF. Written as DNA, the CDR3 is TGTGCCAGCAGGCCGGGACTAGCGAGGACAGATACGCAGTATTTT.

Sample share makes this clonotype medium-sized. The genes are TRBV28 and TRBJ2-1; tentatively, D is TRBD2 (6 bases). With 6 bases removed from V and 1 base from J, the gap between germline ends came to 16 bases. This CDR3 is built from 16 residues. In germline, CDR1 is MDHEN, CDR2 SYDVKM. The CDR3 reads CASSQDWGRSYNEQFF. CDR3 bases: TGTGCCAGCAGCCAGGATTGGGGGAGGTCCTACAATGAGCAGTTCTTC.

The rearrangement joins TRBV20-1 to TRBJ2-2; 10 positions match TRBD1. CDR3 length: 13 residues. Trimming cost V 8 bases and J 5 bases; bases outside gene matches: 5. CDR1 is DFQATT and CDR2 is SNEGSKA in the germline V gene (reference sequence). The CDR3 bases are TGCAGTACTCGACAGGGGGCAACCGGGGAGCTGTTTTTT. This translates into CSTRQGATGELFF.

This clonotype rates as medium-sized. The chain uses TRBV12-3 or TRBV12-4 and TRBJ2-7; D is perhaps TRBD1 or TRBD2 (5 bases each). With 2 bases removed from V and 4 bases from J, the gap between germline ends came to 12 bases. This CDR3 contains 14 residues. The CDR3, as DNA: TGTGCCAGCAGTTTAAGGGGCCGGAGGTACGAGCAGTACTTC. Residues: CASSLRGRRYEQYF.

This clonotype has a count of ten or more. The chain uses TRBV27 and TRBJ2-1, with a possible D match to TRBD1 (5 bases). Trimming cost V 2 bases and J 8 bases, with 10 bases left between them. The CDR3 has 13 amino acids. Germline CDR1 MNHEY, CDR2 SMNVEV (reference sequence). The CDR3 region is CASSLDLGDEQFF. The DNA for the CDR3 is TGTGCCAGCAGTTTAGATCTAGGGGATGAGCAGTTCTTC.

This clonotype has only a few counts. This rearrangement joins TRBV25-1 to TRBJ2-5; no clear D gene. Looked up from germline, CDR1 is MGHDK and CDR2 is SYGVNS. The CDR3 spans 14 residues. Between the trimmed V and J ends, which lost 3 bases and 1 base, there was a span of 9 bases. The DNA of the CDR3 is TGTGCCAGCAGTGAGTATAGGTCCCAAGAGACCCAGTACTTC. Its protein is CASSEYRSQETQYF.

CDR3 bases: TGTGCCAGCACCCGGGACAGCTACGGGTTGGTCTATGGCTACACCTTC. Its protein is CASTRDSYGLVYGYTF. V gene TRBV12-3 or TRBV12-4 combines with J gene TRBJ1-2; 7 bases agree with TRBD1. The V segment lost 7 bases and the J segment 4 bases; nucleotides outside the gene matches: 15. This CDR3 contains 16 residues.

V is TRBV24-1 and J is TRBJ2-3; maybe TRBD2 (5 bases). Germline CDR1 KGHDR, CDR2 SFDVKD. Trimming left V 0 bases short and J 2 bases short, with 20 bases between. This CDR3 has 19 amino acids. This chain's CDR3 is CATSDLRSSGEWDTDTQYF. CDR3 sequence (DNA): TGTGCCACCAGTGATTTGCGTTCCAGCGGTGAGTGGGACACAGATACGCAGTATTTT.

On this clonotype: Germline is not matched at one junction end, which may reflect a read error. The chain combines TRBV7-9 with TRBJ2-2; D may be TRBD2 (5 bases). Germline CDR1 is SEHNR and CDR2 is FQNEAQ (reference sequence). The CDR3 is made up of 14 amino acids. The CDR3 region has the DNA TGTGCCAGCAGCCTAGCCTTAAACACCGGGGAGCTGTTTTTT. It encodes CASSLALNTGELFF.

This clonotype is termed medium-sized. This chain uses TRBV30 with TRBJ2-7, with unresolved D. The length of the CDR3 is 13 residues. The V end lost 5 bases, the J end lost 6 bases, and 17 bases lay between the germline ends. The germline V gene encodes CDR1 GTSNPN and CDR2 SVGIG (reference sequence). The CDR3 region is CAWAPALNGEQYF. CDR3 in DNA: TGTGCCTGGGCGCCAGCGTTGAATGGCGAGCAGTACTTC.

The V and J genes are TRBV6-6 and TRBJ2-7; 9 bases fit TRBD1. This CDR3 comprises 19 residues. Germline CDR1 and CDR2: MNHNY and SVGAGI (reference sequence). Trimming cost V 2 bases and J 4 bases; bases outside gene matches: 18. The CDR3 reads CASSYPVPGTGSRDYEQYF. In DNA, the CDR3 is TGTGCCAGCAGTTACCCCGTTCCCGGGACAGGGTCGAGGGATTACGAGCAGTACTTC.

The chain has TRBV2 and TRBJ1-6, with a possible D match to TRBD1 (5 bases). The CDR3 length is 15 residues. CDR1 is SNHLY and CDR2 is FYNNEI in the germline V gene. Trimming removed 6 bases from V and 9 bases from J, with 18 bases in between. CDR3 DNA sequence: TGTGCCAGCAGAGTCGATTGGGCAGGGCTTTCACCCCTCCACTTT. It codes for CASRVDWAGLSPLHF.

The DNA of the CDR3 is TGTGCCAGCAGTTCCCAACGTTCGGGGGGCAATGAGCAGTTCTTC. Its protein is CASSSQRSGGNEQFF. This rearrangement joins TRBV28 to TRBJ2-1, with 7 positions matching TRBD2. The CDR3 has 15 residues. Germline V lookup: CDR1 MDHEN, CDR2 SYDVKM. V lost 4 bases to trimming and J lost 6 bases; unmatched junction nucleotides: 9.

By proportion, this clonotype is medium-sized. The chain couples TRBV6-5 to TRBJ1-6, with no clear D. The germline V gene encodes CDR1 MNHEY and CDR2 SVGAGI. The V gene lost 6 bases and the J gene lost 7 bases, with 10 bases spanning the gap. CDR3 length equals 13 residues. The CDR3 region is CASRRRVNSPLHF. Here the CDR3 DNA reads TGTGCCAGCAGACGGAGGGTAAATTCACCCCTCCACTTT.

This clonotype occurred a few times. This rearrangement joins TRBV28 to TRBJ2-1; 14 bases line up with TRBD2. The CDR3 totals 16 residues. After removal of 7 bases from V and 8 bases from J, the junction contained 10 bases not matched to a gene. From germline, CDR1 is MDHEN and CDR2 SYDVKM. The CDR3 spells CASTFGGTSGSYEQFF. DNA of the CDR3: TGTGCCAGCACTTTTGGGGGGACTAGCGGGAGCTATGAGCAGTTCTTC.

In DNA form, the CDR3 reads TGCAGTGCTTGTAGTAGGGCTAGCTCCTACAATGAGCAGTTCTTC. Translating it yields CSACSRASSYNEQFF. V gene TRBV20-1 combines with J gene TRBJ2-1, with D unclear. This CDR3 has 15 amino acids. Germline V gene lookup returns CDR1 DFQATT and CDR2 SNEGSKA (reference sequence). V was trimmed by 5 bases and J by 0 bases, leaving 14 bases between them.